This TCR beta chain was identified in a study of T cells in Graves' hyperthyroidism and ophthalmopathy. Amplified TCR beta CDR3 regions derived from RNA transcripts. HTBI primers were employed in a first-round RT-PCR of the TCR CDR3. TCRdb passed the multiplex PCR reads through MiXCR, listing each CDR3 protein once. The profile shows a few hundred thousand distinct CDR3 sequences, more than 15% of them singletons. This clonotype was seen at least ten times. V lost 5 bases to trimming and J lost 6 bases, with 14 bases between them. Germline loops: CDR1 SGHTA, CDR2 FQGTGA. This CDR3 has 13 residues. An absence of ophthalmopathy progression within 18 months meant stable Graves' hyperthyroidism. Patients with uncontrolled infections, other autoimmune diseases, pregnancy or lactation were excluded.

The genes are TRBV7-3 and TRBJ2-7, with D possibly called TRBD1 or TRBD2 (5 bases each). The sample comprised blood. This clonotype was obtained from a woman aged 25 to 39 with Graves' hyperthyroidism. The DNA for the CDR3 is TGTGCCAGCAGCCTCTCCGGGGCGGGCGAGCAGTACTTC. Protein sequence: CASSLSGAGEQYF.